This section outlines one T cell receptor beta chain sequence together with its context. Its antigen is not identified. CDR3 size: 12 residues. V shed 1 base and J shed 1 base, with 2 bases lying between them. CDR1 and CDR2 (germline): SGHAT, FQNNGV. The data were produced by immunoSEQ multiplex PCR, yet TCRdb's version contains in-frame clones alone and is incomplete. The sample lists over 150,000 clones; over 75% were seen once. The sample is drawn from a study of T cell responses to AZD1222 COVID-19 vaccine. The study, taken as a whole, reports: Epitopes outside B.1.351 and B.1.1.7 mutated regions reportedly drew nearly half of spike TCRs. Mostly white British, mostly female donors; authors suggested clonal diversity may be underestimated. An increase in Spike-specific TCR breadth and depth was observed after two AZD1222 doses.

This receptor was taken from an adult in good health. The source was peripheral blood, collected on day 0 of AZD1222 vaccination. The gene calls are TRBV11-2 and TRBJ2-7; D gene unclear. CDR3 sequence reads: CASSLVSYEQYF. CDR3 coding DNA: TGTGCCAGCAGCTTAGTTTCCTACGAGCAGTACTTC.